A single sample is the source of the 5 T cell receptor beta chains below, sequenced in a study of blood T cell repertoires in COVID-19. Sequencing used immunoSEQ multiplex PCR; TCRdb keeps in-frame clones, though not all of them. The sample gives hundreds of thousands of clones, 87% of which show up once; 6% to 7% is in the top ten. The specimen was PBMCs or T cells enriched from blood (not recorded which). The receptors here all came from a woman aged 40 to 55 who had recovered from COVID-19.

The V gene is TRBV2, the J gene TRBJ2-7; 7 positions match TRBD1. Germline V lookup: CDR1 SNHLY, CDR2 FYNNEI. Trimming cost V 7 bases and J 4 bases; bases outside gene matches: 13. The CDR3 length is 15 residues. The CDR3 region has the DNA TGTGCCAGCAAAAACCGGGACAGTATACGGTACGAGCAGTACTTC. Translated, it gives CASKNRDSIRYEQYF.

The gene calls are TRBV6-5 and TRBJ2-1; TRBD2 matches at 10 bases. The germline gives CDR1 MNHEY, CDR2 SVGAGI. The CDR3 totals 15 residues. The J segment lost 6 bases and the V segment lost 6 bases, leaving 8 bases of the junction unmatched. The CDR3 spells CASRLAGGPGNEQFF. CDR3 DNA sequence: TGTGCCAGCAGATTAGCGGGAGGACCCGGCAATGAGCAGTTCTTC.

The chain carries TRBV7-9 and TRBJ1-1; 10 nucleotides align to TRBD1. The CDR3 sequence is 13 residues long. Germline values: CDR1 SEHNR, CDR2 FQNEAQ (reference sequence). The CDR3 DNA is TGTGTCGGACAGGGGGATAAGAACACTGAAGCTTTCTTT. The encoded protein is CVGQGDKNTEAFF.

The chain employs TRBV28 and TRBJ2-1; 10 bases line up with TRBD1. Germline V gives CDR1 MDHEN, CDR2 SYDVKM. The trim removed 4 bases at V and 12 bases at J, leaving 12 bases unmatched. This CDR3 contains 15 residues. CDR3 residues: CASSSPGQGILMQFF. In nucleotides, the CDR3 is TGTGCCAGCAGTTCGCCGGGACAGGGGATCTTAATGCAGTTCTTC.

This clone was detected only once. V is TRBV12-3 or TRBV12-4 and J is TRBJ1-4; D is perhaps TRBD1 (5 bases). The length of the CDR3 is 13 residues. Trimming removed 8 bases at V and 7 bases at J, with 14 bases between. CDR3 sequence (DNA): TGTGCCAGCCGGGTGGGGGAGGTTGAAAAACTGTTTTTT. Translated, it gives CASRVGEVEKLFF.